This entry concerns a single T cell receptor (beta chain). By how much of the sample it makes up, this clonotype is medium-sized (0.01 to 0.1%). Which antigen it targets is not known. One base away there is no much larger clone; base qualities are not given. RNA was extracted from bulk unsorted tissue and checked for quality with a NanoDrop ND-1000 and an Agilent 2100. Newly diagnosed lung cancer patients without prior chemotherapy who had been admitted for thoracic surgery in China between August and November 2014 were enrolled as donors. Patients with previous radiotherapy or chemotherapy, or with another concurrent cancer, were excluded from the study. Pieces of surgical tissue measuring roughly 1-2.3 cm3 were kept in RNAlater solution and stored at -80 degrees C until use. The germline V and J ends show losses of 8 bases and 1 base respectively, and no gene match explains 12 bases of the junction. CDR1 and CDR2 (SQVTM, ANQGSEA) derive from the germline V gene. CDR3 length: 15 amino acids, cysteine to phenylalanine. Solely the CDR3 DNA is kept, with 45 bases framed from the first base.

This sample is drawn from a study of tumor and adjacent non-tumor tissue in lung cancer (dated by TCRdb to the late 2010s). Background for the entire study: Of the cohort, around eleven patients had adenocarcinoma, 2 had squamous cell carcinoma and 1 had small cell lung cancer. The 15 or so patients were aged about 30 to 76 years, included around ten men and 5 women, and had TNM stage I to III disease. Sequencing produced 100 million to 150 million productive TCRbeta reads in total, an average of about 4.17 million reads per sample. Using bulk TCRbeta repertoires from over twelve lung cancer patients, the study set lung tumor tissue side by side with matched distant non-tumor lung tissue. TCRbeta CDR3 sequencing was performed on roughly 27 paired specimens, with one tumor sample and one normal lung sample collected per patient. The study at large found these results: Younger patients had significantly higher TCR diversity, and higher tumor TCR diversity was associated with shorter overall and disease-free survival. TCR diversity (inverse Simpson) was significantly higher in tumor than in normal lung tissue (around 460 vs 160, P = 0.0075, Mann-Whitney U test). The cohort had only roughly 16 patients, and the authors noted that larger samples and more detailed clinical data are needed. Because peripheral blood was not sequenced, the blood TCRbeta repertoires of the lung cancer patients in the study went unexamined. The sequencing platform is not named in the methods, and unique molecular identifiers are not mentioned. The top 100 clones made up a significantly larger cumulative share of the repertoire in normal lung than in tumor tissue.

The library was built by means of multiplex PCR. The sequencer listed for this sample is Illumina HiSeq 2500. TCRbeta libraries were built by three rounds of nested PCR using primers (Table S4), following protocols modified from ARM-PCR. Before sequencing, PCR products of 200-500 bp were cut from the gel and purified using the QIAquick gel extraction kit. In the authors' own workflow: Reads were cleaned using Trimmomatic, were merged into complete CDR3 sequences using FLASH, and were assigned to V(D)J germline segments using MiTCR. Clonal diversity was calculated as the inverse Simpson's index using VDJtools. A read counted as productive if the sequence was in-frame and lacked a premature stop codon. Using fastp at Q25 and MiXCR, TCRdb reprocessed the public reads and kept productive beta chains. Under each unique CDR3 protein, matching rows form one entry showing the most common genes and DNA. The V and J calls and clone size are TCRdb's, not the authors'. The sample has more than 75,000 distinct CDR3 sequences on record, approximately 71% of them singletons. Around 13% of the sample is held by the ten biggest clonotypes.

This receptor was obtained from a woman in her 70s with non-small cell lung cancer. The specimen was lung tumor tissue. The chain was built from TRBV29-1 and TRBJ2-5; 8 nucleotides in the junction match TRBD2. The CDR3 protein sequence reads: CSHREGSRPQETQYF. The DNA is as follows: TGCAGCCACCGGGAGGGCAGTCGACCCCAAGAGACCCAGTACTTC.